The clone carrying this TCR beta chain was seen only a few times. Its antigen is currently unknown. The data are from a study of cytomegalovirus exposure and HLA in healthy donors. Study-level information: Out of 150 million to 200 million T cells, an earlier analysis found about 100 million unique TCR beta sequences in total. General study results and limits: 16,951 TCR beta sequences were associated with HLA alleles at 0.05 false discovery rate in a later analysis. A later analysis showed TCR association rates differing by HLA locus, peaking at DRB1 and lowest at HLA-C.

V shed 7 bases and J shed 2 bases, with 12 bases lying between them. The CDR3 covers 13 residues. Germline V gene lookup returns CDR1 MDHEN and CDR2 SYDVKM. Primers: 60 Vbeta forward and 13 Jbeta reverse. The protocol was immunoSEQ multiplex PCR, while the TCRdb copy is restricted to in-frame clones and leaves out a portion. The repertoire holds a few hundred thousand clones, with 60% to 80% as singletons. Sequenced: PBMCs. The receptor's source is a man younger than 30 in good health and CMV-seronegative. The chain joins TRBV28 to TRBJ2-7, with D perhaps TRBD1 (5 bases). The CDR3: CASIQETPYEQYF. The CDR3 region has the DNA TGTGCCAGCATACAGGAAACCCCCTACGAGCAGTACTTC.